This passage covers 21 T cell receptor beta chains from one sample sequenced in a study of CD8+ T cells in alopecia areata. Reverse transcription of extracted RNA yielded cDNA, which provided the sequencing template. Profiled with immunoSEQ multiplex PCR; TCRdb holds only in-frame clones, not every one. The sample includes 150,000 to 200,000 clones, roughly 70% of them seen just once. Treatment in this sample: oral pan-JAK inhibitor, 5-10 mg twice daily. Specimen: CD4+ T cells sorted from blood, collected around week 50, from a patient treated with tofacitinib. All receptors come from a human donor with alopecia areata.

The rearrangement links TRBV11-2 to TRBJ2-1; D might be TRBD2 (7 bases). Germline V CDR1 and CDR2: SGHAT, FQNNGV. V lost 4 bases, J lost 2 bases, and 15 bases lay in between. The CDR3 spans 16 residues. CDR3 in DNA: TGTGCCAGCAGCTCGCCGGAGGGGGGGGCCTACAATGAGCAGTTCTTC. It codes for CASSSPEGGAYNEQFF. Combining the CDR3 with reference TRBV11-2 and TRBJ2-1 gives the whole variable domain EAGVAQSPRYKIIEKRQSVAFWCNPISGHATLYWYQQILGQGPKLLIQFQNNGVVDDSQLPKDRFSAERLKGVDSTLKIQPAKLEDSAVYLCASSSPEGGAYNEQFFGPGTRLTVL.

This chain joins TRBV30 and TRBJ2-2; no reliable D call. V lost 3 bases and J lost 1, with 9 bases in between. This CDR3 has 14 residues. CDR1 and CDR2 from the germline V gene are GTSNPN and SVGIG (reference sequence). CDR3 sequence: CAWRRKENTGELFF. The CDR3 nucleotides are TGTGCCTGGAGAAGGAAGGAGAACACCGGGGAGCTGTTTTTT.

This clone was seen a handful of times. V and J are TRBV29-1 and TRBJ2-1; a weak D match, TRBD2 (6 bases). The V end was cut by 6 bases, the J end by 3 bases, with 12 bases between. Germline loops: CDR1 SQVTM, CDR2 ANQGSEA. The CDR3 is made up of 13 amino acids. In nucleotides, the CDR3 is TGCAGCGTGGGCCCGGGGGTCTACAATGAGCAGTTCTTC. Amino acids: CSVGPGVYNEQFF.

For this clone: The sample contains more than one DNA sequence encoding this CDR3. The V gene is TRBV5-1, the J gene TRBJ2-5, with D possibly matching TRBD1 (6 bases). CDR1 and CDR2 (germline): SGHRS, YFSETQ. With 4 bases removed from V and 4 bases from J, the gap between germline ends came to 14 bases. The CDR3 is 14 residues long. In DNA form, the CDR3 reads TGCGCCAGCAGCCTGGACAGTGGCGGAGAGACCCAGTACTTC. It codes for CASSLDSGGETQYF.

This clone has only a few counts. This chain links TRBV5-8 with TRBJ2-1; 8 bases are shared with TRBD2. Germline assignment: CDR1 SGHTS and CDR2 YDEGEE. This CDR3 has 16 residues. V gave up 3 bases and J gave up 8 bases; unmatched junction bases: 13. The CDR3 loop is CASSSGRLAFSDEQFF. Here the CDR3 DNA reads TGTGCCAGCAGCTCGGGCCGACTAGCGTTTAGTGATGAGCAGTTCTTC. The variable domain in full, completed from reference TRBV5-8 and TRBJ2-1, reads EAGVTQSPTHLIKTRGQQATLRCSPISGHTSVYWYQQALGLGLQFLLWYDEGEERNRGNFPPRFSGRQFPNYSSELNVNALELEDSALYLCASSSGRLAFSDEQFFGPGTRLTVL.

Only a few counts were recorded for this clone. The chain is built from TRBV2 and TRBJ2-2; weak D call: TRBD1 (5 bases). The CDR3 totals 14 residues. In germline, CDR1 is SNHLY, CDR2 FYNNEI. The V and J ends lost 8 bases and 2 bases respectively, with 12 bases between them. The CDR3 loop reads CASVRTKNTGELFF. CDR3 DNA sequence: TGTGCCAGCGTCAGGACAAAAAACACCGGGGAGCTGTTTTTT.

This clone came up a few times. The J gene is TRBJ2-2, the V gene TRBV5-1; 7 positions match TRBD2. Trimming took 2 bases from V and 0 from J; bases not matched to a gene: 4. Per germline, CDR1 SGHRS and CDR2 YFSETQ. The CDR3 runs 16 residues. The CDR3 nucleotides read TGCGCCAGCAGCTTCGGCGGGAGAACGAACACCGGGGAGCTGTTTTTT. Its translation: CASSFGGRTNTGELFF.

Only a few counts were recorded for this clone. The V call is TRBV29-1, the J call TRBJ1-5, with 7 bases fitting TRBD1. With 6 bases clipped from V and 5 bases from J, the junction kept 7 bases outside the gene matches. Germline CDR1 is SQVTM and CDR2 is ANQGSEA. The CDR3 is 13 amino acids. The CDR3 loop is CSVVTGRDQPQHF. The CDR3 nucleotides are TGCAGCGTCGTGACAGGGAGGGATCAGCCCCAGCATTTT.

The rearrangement uses TRBV2 and TRBJ2-7, with 7 bases lining up with TRBD1. Germline loops: CDR1 SNHLY, CDR2 FYNNEI. With V trimmed by 7 bases and J by 3 bases, 6 bases remained unmatched. The CDR3 covers 13 residues. The CDR3 nucleotides are TGTGCCAGCAACTCGGGACAGCACTACGAGCAGTACTTC. It encodes CASNSGQHYEQYF.

J is TRBJ2-5 and V is TRBV14; TRBD1 matches 7 bases. Losses at the gene ends were 1 base for V and 1 base for J; bases not matched to a gene: 12. Germline V gene sequence: CDR1 SGHDN, CDR2 FVKESK. The CDR3 is made up of 18 amino acids. The chain's CDR3 is CASSQVAGTVWGQETQYF. DNA of the CDR3: TGTGCCAGCAGCCAAGTGGCCGGGACAGTTTGGGGCCAAGAGACCCAGTACTTC.

This CDR3 is CAWRTGQGAYYGYTF. The CDR3, as DNA: TGTGCCTGGAGGACGGGACAGGGGGCTTACTATGGCTACACCTTC. The chain has TRBV30 and TRBJ1-2; 12 bases are a match to TRBD1. V lost 3 bases and J lost 3; bases outside the gene matches: 5. The CDR3 is made up of 15 amino acids. Germline V lookup: CDR1 GTSNPN, CDR2 SVGIG (reference sequence).

This chain links TRBV7-3 with TRBJ1-6, with no clear D. This CDR3 is built from 13 residues. Trimming took 5 bases from V and 7 from J, leaving 9 bases between them. From germline, CDR1 is SGHTA and CDR2 FQGTGA. CDR3 nucleotides: TGTGCCAGCAGCCGGACCGCCAATTCACCCCTCCACTTT. Amino acid sequence: CASSRTANSPLHF.

V is TRBV30 and J is TRBJ1-1; D gene ambiguous. The CDR3 has 13 amino acids. Germline V gene sequence: CDR1 GTSNPN, CDR2 SVGIG (reference sequence). V was cut by 2 bases and J by 1 base, with 8 bases left in between. The CDR3 DNA follows: TGTGCCTGGAGTTCTACTCGGAACACTGAAGCTTTCTTT. This codes for CAWSSTRNTEAFF. Filled out from reference TRBV30 and TRBJ1-1, the complete variable domain reads SQTIHQWPATLVQPVGSPLSLECTVEGTSNPNLYWYRQAAGRGLQLLFYSVGIGQISSEVPQNLSASRPQDRQFILSSKKLLLSDSGFYLCAWSSTRNTEAFFGQGTRLTVV.

V gene TRBV5-1 combines with J gene TRBJ1-2, with D unclear. V lost 0 bases and J 6 bases, leaving 9 bases between the germline ends. In germline, CDR1 is SGHRS, CDR2 YFSETQ. There are 13 residues in the CDR3. CDR3 sequence reads: CASSLADRDGYTF. DNA for the CDR3: TGCGCCAGCAGCTTGGCCGATAGGGATGGCTACACCTTC.

This clone was found a few times. This chain connects TRBV7-9 to TRBJ1-2; TRBD1 might be the D (6 bases). V lost 5 bases, J lost 4 bases, and 14 bases lay in between. The CDR3 totals 14 residues. Germline lookup yields CDR1 SEHNR and CDR2 FQNEAQ (reference sequence). The CDR3 DNA is TGTGCCAGCAGCCCAGACGGGGGGGCCTATGGCTACACCTTC. This sequence encodes CASSPDGGAYGYTF.

This clone was observed a few times. V is TRBV29-1 and J is TRBJ2-4; 8 nucleotides agree with TRBD2. CDR1 and CDR2 from the germline V gene are SQVTM and ANQGSEA. The CDR3 totals 12 residues. V lost 4 bases to trimming and J lost 8 bases; unmatched junction nucleotides: 4. For the CDR3, the DNA is TGCAGCGTTGTTAGCGGGGTAGACATTCAGTACTTC. It codes for CSVVSGVDIQYF.

The V gene is TRBV7-3, the J gene TRBJ2-5; 8 positions agree with TRBD2. Per germline, CDR1 SGHTA and CDR2 FQGTGA. Losses at the gene ends were 4 bases for V and 0 bases for J; bases not matched to a gene: 4. The CDR3 has 15 residues. The CDR3 DNA reads as TGTGCCAGCAGCTCCGGGAGGGGGAACCAAGAGACCCAGTACTTC. Translating it yields CASSSGRGNQETQYF. The full variable domain, completed using reference TRBV7-3 and TRBJ2-5, is GAGVSQTPSNKVTEKGKYVELRCDPISGHTALYWYRQSLGQGPEFLIYFQGTGAADDSGLPNDRFFAVRPEGSVSTLKIQRTERGDSAVYLCASSSGRGNQETQYFGPGTRLLVL.

This clone has only one observation. The CDR3 bases are TGTGCCAGCACCCGAGGTGGCGAGACCCAGTACTTC. Protein product: CASTRGGETQYF. The chain uses TRBV13 and TRBJ2-5; D unclear. The CDR3 loop spans 12 amino acids. The V gene lost 7 bases and the J gene lost 5 bases, with 11 bases spanning the gap. Germline CDR1 reads PRHDT; CDR2 reads FYEKMQ (reference sequence).

The chain couples TRBV7-9 to TRBJ2-3; D not resolved. This CDR3 region has 13 residues. The V gene's germline CDR1 is SEHNR and CDR2 FQNEAQ (reference sequence). The V end lost 2 bases, the J end lost 6 bases, and 9 bases lay between the germline ends. This chain's CDR3 is CASSLSSRDTQYF. The CDR3, as DNA: TGTGCCAGCAGCTTATCAAGCAGGGATACGCAGTATTTT.

In this sample, this clone turned up once. CDR3 in DNA: TGCAGTGCTAGGACATACTACGAGCAGTACTTC. It encodes CSARTYYEQYF. The chain carries TRBV20-1 and TRBJ2-7; D uncertain. Germline loops: CDR1 DFQATT, CDR2 SNEGSKA (reference sequence). V lost 3 bases and J lost 3, with 6 bases in between. The CDR3 contains 11 residues.

V usage is TRBV5-6 and J usage is TRBJ2-4, with TRBD1 as a possible D gene (6 bases). The CDR3 has 15 residues. Germline V lookup: CDR1 SGHDT, CDR2 YYEEEE. V lost 5 bases and J lost 3, with 15 bases in between. CDR3 loop: CASSKGRGGKNIQYF. Written as DNA, the CDR3 is TGTGCCAGCAGTAAGGGGAGAGGGGGCAAAAACATTCAGTACTTC.